Reported below is one TCR beta chain. Its specificity is unknown. From germline, CDR1 is DFQATT and CDR2 SNEGSKA (reference sequence). The CDR3 extends over 19 amino acids. Libraries of TRB cDNA were made by 5' RACE and carried UMIs. One entry per CDR3 protein, without DNA, is what TCRdb gives after re-calling the 5' RACE reads. The repertoire table contains about 60,000 distinct CDR3 sequences. These data are taken from a study of CXCR3-negative and CXCR3-positive naive CD8 T cells. Regarding the study as a whole: CXCR3-positive naive cells carried more hydrophobic TRB CDR3s than CXCR3-negative ones. Sequencing showed both naive subsets with comparably high diversity, and memory CD8+ cells much lower.

This rearrangement joins TRBV20-1 to TRBJ2-3; TCRdb's assignment of TRBD2 cannot be checked, as there is no DNA. The material sequenced was naive CXCR3+ CD8+ T cells from blood. Indicated subset: CD45RO-CCR7+CD27+CD95- naive CD8+ T cells expressing CXCR3 (TNR3+). The TCR comes from a human donor in good health. Some clones in this sample may be carry-over from other donors' samples. CDR3 protein: CSASGQGIAVLVDTDTQYF.